These 25 T cell receptor beta chains came from one sample sequenced in a study of T cell responses to AZD1222 COVID-19 vaccine. Profiled with immunoSEQ multiplex PCR; TCRdb holds only in-frame clones, not every one. Among about 100,000 clones, around nine tenths were seen once, and the ten largest hold about 3.5%. The sequencing here drew on peripheral blood, taken on day 0 of AZD1222 vaccination. These receptors all come from an adult in good health.

J is TRBJ1-2 and V is TRBV6-2 or TRBV6-3; 9 nucleotides agree with TRBD1. Looked up from germline, CDR1 is MNHEY and CDR2 is SVGEGT. V gave up 4 bases and J gave up 6 bases; unmatched junction bases: 3. The CDR3 consists of 13 residues. The CDR3, as DNA: TGTGCCAGCAGTTCCAGACAGGGGGATGGCTACACCTTC. This gives the protein CASSSRQGDGYTF.

V gene TRBV5-1 combines with J gene TRBJ1-2; 7 positions match TRBD1. V dropped 0 bases and J dropped 8; count of bases not matched to a gene: 7. Germline V gene lookup returns CDR1 SGHRS and CDR2 YFSETQ. The CDR3 totals 14 residues. The CDR3 protein is CASSLAGTVRGYTF. CDR3 bases: TGCGCCAGCAGCTTGGCCGGGACAGTAAGAGGCTACACCTTC.

The V gene is TRBV19, the J gene TRBJ2-2; 7 bases map to TRBD1. The germline gives CDR1 LNHDA, CDR2 SQIVND (reference sequence). Trimming cost V 1 base and J 6 bases; bases outside gene matches: 2. The CDR3 sequence is 14 residues long. The CDR3 DNA follows: TGTGCCAGTAGTATAGGAGGGGGCCCCGGGGAGCTGTTTTTT. Translating gives CASSIGGGPGELFF.

The rearrangement links TRBV29-1 to TRBJ2-4; 11 bases align to TRBD2. The junction had 4 bases not matched to a gene; V was cut back by 5 bases and J by 4 bases. CDR3 length: 14 residues. Germline values: CDR1 SQVTM, CDR2 ANQGSEA. For the CDR3, the DNA is TGCAGCGTTATGACTAGCGGGGCGAAAAACATTCAGTACTTC. This sequence encodes CSVMTSGAKNIQYF.

The rearrangement uses TRBV29-1 and TRBJ2-1; D is perhaps TRBD2 (7 bases). This CDR3 comprises 13 residues. V was shortened by 4 bases and J by 10 bases, with 17 bases between the two germline ends. CDR1 is SQVTM and CDR2 is ANQGSEA in the germline V gene. The CDR3 DNA is TGCAGCGTTGGATGGGGGGGCTTGGCCGAGCAGTTCTTC. This translates into CSVGWGGLAEQFF.

The V call is TRBV18, the J call TRBJ1-3, with D perhaps TRBD1 (5 bases). Trimming took 3 bases from V and 2 from J, leaving 11 bases between them. Per the germline V gene, CDR1 is KGHSH and CDR2 is LQKENI. The CDR3 is 15 amino acids. The CDR3 DNA follows: TGTGCCAGCTCACCGGGGGGAGTCACTGGAAACACCATATATTTT. It specifies CASSPGGVTGNTIYF.

The chain uses TRBV2 and TRBJ2-7; a possible D gene is TRBD2 (6 bases). Germline V gives CDR1 SNHLY, CDR2 FYNNEI. V lost 9 bases to trimming and J lost 0 bases, with 21 bases between them. The CDR3 extends over 16 amino acids. CDR3 in amino acids: CASHRGASLSSYEQYF. Here the CDR3 DNA reads TGTGCCAGTCACCGCGGGGCCTCCCTGAGCTCCTACGAGCAGTACTTC.

This clone was detected only a few times. The rearrangement joins TRBV7-8 to TRBJ1-4; 10 nucleotides line up with TRBD1. V was pared by 5 bases and J by 5 bases, with 8 bases of the junction left unmatched. This CDR3 has 16 residues. Germline CDR1 and CDR2: SGHVS and FQNEAQ. The CDR3 reads CASSAAPGQGNEKLFF. Written as DNA, the CDR3 is TGTGCCAGCAGCGCCGCTCCGGGACAGGGGAATGAAAAACTGTTTTTT.

The rearrangement links TRBV19 to TRBJ1-5, with D perhaps TRBD1 (6 bases). The germline gives CDR1 LNHDA, CDR2 SQIVND (reference sequence). Between the trimmed V and J ends, which lost 5 bases and 1 base, there was a span of 18 bases. The CDR3 runs 17 residues. This CDR3 reads CASSRYRDLASNQPQHF. As DNA, the CDR3 is TGTGCCAGTAGTCGGTACAGGGATTTGGCGAGCAATCAGCCCCAGCATTTT.

The V call is TRBV12-1, the J call TRBJ1-2; TRBD1 is the table's D call, not checked against the DNA. TRBV12-1 has pseudogene status. The CDR3 has 19 amino acids. The CDR3 DNA is TGTGCCAGCAGCTTTGAGTCGGGCAGGGGGAAGGAACTAGGCTATGGCTACACCTTC. Translated, it gives CASSFESGRGKELGYGYTF.

The CDR3 coding sequence is TGTGCCAGCGTTTCCGGGACAGGGTATAGCAATCAGCCCCAGCATTTT. Translated, it gives CASVSGTGYSNQPQHF. The chain has TRBV28 and TRBJ1-5, with 9 positions matching TRBD1. The V gene's germline CDR1 is MDHEN and CDR2 SYDVKM. The CDR3 is 16 residues long. Trimming at V came to 8 bases and at J to 0 bases, leaving 8 bases not matched to a gene.

This clone was seen only a few times. V is TRBV5-1 and J is TRBJ1-2, with unresolved D. The germline V gene has CDR1 SGHRS and CDR2 YFSETQ. There are 14 residues in the CDR3. V was shortened by 4 bases and J by 5 bases, with 15 bases between the two germline ends. DNA for the CDR3: TGCGCCAGCAGCGGGGATAATGGAGAATATGGCTACACCTTC. As protein: CASSGDNGEYGYTF.

The chain couples TRBV5-1 to TRBJ2-1; D possibly uses TRBD1 or TRBD2 (5 bases each). CDR3 length: 21 residues. Germline V gives CDR1 SGHRS, CDR2 YFSETQ. With 5 bases removed from V and 4 bases from J, the gap between germline ends came to 34 bases. The CDR3 is CASSRQTAGTMGVAGYNEQFF. For the CDR3, the DNA is TGCGCCAGCAGTCGACAGACAGCCGGGACGATGGGAGTGGCCGGATACAATGAGCAGTTCTTC.

The CDR3 protein is CASRPQGSSYNEQFF. DNA of the CDR3: TGTGCCAGCAGACCACAGGGAAGCTCCTACAATGAGCAGTTCTTC. The chain recombines TRBV27 with TRBJ2-1; tentative D call: TRBD1 (6 bases). The CDR3 runs to 15 residues. The V end was cut by 6 bases, the J end by 0 bases, with 12 bases between. Germline CDR1 is MNHEY and CDR2 is SMNVEV (reference sequence).

The rearrangement uses TRBV6-6 and TRBJ1-3, with a weak D call TRBD1 (5 bases). The CDR3 runs to 14 residues. The ends were cut back, 6 bases at V and 2 bases at J, with 11 bases in the middle. The germline gives CDR1 MNHNY, CDR2 SVGAGI (reference sequence). CDR3 in amino acids: CASSYGTPGNTIYF. CDR3 DNA sequence: TGTGCCAGCAGCTACGGGACCCCTGGAAACACCATATATTTT.

The J gene is TRBJ1-4, the V gene TRBV7-9, with a weak D call TRBD1 (5 bases). Trimming left V 5 bases short and J 6 bases short, with 25 bases between. This CDR3 contains 18 residues. Germline V lookup: CDR1 SEHNR, CDR2 FQNEAQ (reference sequence). The CDR3 region has the DNA TGTGCCAGCAGCCCACCGCCCAGACAGACCGGGGTTGATGAAAAACTGTTTTTT. It specifies CASSPPPRQTGVDEKLFF. Drawing the rest from reference TRBV7-9 and TRBJ1-4, the complete variable domain is DTGVSQNPRHKITKRGQNVTFRCDPISEHNRLYWYRQTLGQGPEFLTYFQNEAQLEKSRLLSDRFSAERPKGSFSTLEIQRTEQGDSAMYLCASSPPPRQTGVDEKLFFGSGTQLSVL.

This clone was seen once. This sequence joins TRBV5-1 and TRBJ2-7, with D possibly being TRBD1 or TRBD2 (5 bases each). V lost 4 bases and J 0 bases, leaving 14 bases between the germline ends. The germline gives CDR1 SGHRS, CDR2 YFSETQ. The CDR3 is 15 residues long. DNA of the CDR3: TGCGCCAGCAGCACAAATCCGGGGCTCTCCTACGAGCAGTACTTC. Translation gives CASSTNPGLSYEQYF.

A single count supports this clone. The chain carries TRBV7-9 and TRBJ1-5, with 8 bases that match TRBD1. Germline trimming cut 5 bases from V and 1 base from J; bases unmatched to any gene: 7. The CDR3 has 16 amino acids. Germline V CDR1 and CDR2: SEHNR, FQNEAQ (reference sequence). This CDR3 reads CASSPPGQGSNQPQHF. CDR3 coding DNA: TGTGCCAGCAGCCCACCAGGACAGGGAAGCAATCAGCCCCAGCATTTT.

The rearrangement uses TRBV5-6 and TRBJ2-5, with 8 positions matching TRBD1. The V segment lost 2 bases and the J segment 1 base; nucleotides outside the gene matches: 4. Germline values: CDR1 SGHDT, CDR2 YYEEEE. This CDR3 contains 15 residues. Here the CDR3 reads CASSFWTGSQETQYF. The CDR3 nucleotides read TGTGCCAGCAGCTTTTGGACAGGGTCCCAAGAGACCCAGTACTTC.

This clone was detected once. The chain links TRBV5-6 to TRBJ1-6; no reliable D call. The V gene lost 0 bases and the J gene lost 0 bases, with 4 bases spanning the gap. The V gene's germline CDR1 is SGHDT and CDR2 YYEEEE. The CDR3 sequence is 15 residues long. CDR3 sequence: CASSLGVSYNSPLHF. DNA of the CDR3: TGTGCCAGCAGCTTGGGTGTCTCCTATAATTCACCCCTCCACTTT.

This clone was found once. The gene calls are TRBV7-9 and TRBJ1-4; 8 nucleotides agree with TRBD1. Trimming cost V 6 bases and J 7 bases; bases outside gene matches: 16. The CDR3 totals 17 residues. Germline CDR1 and CDR2: SEHNR and FQNEAQ (reference sequence). CDR3 bases: TGTGCCAGCAGTCTCGGGCAGGGGGCGATGGCTGGTGAAAAACTGTTTTTT. It encodes CASSLGQGAMAGEKLFF.

The CDR3 sequence: CASSQSSWGTEAFF. CDR3 DNA sequence: TGCGCCAGCAGCCAAAGCTCATGGGGGACTGAAGCTTTCTTT. This chain joins TRBV4-1 and TRBJ1-1; TRBD1 is a possible D gene (5 bases). CDR3 length equals 14 residues. The germline V gene encodes CDR1 MGHRA and CDR2 YSYEKL. Between the trimmed V and J ends, which lost 2 bases and 5 bases, there was a span of 12 bases.

The gene calls are TRBV5-1 and TRBJ2-7; 7 bases agree with TRBD2. Losses at the gene ends were 4 bases for V and 3 bases for J; bases not matched to a gene: 4. Per the germline V gene, CDR1 is SGHRS and CDR2 is YFSETQ. The length of the CDR3 is 13 residues. The CDR3 loop is CASSPREGYEQYF. The CDR3 DNA reads TGCGCCAGCAGCCCGAGGGAGGGCTACGAGCAGTACTTC.

The rearrangement uses TRBV18 and TRBJ1-1; no clear D. The germline V gene encodes CDR1 KGHSH and CDR2 LQKENI. The CDR3 extends over 13 amino acids. V was trimmed by 4 bases and J by 1 base, leaving 7 bases between them. The DNA for the CDR3 is TGTGCCAGCTCACTTTCAACGAACACTGAAGCTTTCTTT. Translation gives CASSLSTNTEAFF.

The chain couples TRBV21-1 to TRBJ2-7. TRBV21-1 is given as a pseudogene. The CDR3 spans 13 residues. CDR3 loop: CASSKGREYEQYF. The CDR3 DNA is TGTGCCAGCAGCAAAGGAAGGGAATACGAGCAGTACTTC.